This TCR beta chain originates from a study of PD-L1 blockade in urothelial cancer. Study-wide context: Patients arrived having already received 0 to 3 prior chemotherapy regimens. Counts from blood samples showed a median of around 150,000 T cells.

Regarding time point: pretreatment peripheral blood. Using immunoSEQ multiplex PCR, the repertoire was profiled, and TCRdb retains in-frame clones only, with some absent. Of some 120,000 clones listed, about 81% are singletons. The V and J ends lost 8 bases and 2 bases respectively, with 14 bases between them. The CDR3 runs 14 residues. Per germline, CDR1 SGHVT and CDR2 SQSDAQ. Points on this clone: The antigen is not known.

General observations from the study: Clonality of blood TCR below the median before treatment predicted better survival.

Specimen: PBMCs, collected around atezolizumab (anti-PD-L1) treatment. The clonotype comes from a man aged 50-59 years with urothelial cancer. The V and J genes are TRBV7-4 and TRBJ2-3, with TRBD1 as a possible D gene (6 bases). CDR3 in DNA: TGTGCCAGCGTTATAACAGGGTCCACAGATACGCAGTATTTT. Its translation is CASVITGSTDTQYF.